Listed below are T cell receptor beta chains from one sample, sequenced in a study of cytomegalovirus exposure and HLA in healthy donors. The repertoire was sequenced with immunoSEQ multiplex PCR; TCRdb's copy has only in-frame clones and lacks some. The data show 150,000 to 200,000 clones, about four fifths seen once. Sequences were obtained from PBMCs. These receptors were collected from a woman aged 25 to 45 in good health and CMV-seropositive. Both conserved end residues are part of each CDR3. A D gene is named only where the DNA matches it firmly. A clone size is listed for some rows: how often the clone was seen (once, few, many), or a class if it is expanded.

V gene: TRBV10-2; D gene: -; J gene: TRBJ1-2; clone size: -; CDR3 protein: CASSETWTASGYGYTF; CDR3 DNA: TGCGCCAGCAGTGAGACGTGGACAGCTAGCGGCTATGGCTACACCTTC
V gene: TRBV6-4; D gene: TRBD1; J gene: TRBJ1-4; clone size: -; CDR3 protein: CASYRGGNEKLFF; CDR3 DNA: TGTGCCAGCTACAGGGGCGGGAATGAAAAACTGTTTTTT
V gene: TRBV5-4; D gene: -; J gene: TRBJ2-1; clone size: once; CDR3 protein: CASSGGTASYNEQFF; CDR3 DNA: TGTGCCAGCAGCGGGGGGACAGCCTCCTACAATGAGCAGTTCTTC
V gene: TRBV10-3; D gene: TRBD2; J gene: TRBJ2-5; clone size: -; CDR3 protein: CAISRGDYRDQYF; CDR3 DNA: TGTGCCATCAGCCGGGGGGACTACCGGGACCAGTACTTC
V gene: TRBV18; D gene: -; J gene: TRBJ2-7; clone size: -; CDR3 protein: CASSSRGDEQYF; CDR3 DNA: TGTGCCAGCTCATCCCGGGGAGACGAGCAGTACTTC
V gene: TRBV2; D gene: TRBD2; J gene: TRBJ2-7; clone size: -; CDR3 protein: CASSEVSGRLYEQYF; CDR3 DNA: TGTGCCAGCAGTGAAGTTAGCGGGAGACTCTACGAGCAGTACTTC
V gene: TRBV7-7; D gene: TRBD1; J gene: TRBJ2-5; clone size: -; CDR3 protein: CASQRQGQETQYF; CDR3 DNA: TGTGCTAGCCAGAGACAGGGGCAAGAGACCCAGTACTTC
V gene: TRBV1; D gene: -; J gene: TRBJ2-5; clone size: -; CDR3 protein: CTSRTPGETQYF; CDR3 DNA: TGCACCAGCAGGACCCCGGGGGAGACCCAGTACTTC
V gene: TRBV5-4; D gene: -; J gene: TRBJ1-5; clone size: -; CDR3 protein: CASSLAGDQPQHF; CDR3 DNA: TGTGCCAGCAGCTTGGCCGGGGATCAGCCCCAGCATTTT
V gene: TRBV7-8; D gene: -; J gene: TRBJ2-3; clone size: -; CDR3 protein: CASSLVSSTDTQYF; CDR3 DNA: TGTGCCAGCAGCTTAGTTTCTAGTACAGATACGCAGTATTTT
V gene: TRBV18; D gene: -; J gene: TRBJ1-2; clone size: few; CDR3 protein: CASSPRGVGGYGYTF; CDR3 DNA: TGTGCCAGCTCACCACGCGGTGTAGGGGGCTATGGCTACACCTTC
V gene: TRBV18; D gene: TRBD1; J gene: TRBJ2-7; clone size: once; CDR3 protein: CASSPGQGSGEQYF; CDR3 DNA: TGTGCCAGCTCACCGGGACAGGGCTCCGGCGAGCAGTACTTC
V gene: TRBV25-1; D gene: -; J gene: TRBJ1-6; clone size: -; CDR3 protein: CASSARDYGNSPLHF; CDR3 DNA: TGTGCCAGCAGTGCGAGGGACTACGGAAATTCACCCCTCCACTTT
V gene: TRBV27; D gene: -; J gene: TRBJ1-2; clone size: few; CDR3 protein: CASSLSGGDGYTF; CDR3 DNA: TGTGCCAGCAGTTTATCTGGGGGGGATGGCTACACCTTC
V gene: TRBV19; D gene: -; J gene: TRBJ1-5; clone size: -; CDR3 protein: CASSISQGQPQHF; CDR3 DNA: TGTGCCAGTAGTATTTCCCAGGGTCAGCCCCAGCATTTT
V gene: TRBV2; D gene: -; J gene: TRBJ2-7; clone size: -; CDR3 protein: CASTKEGRIRPYEQYF; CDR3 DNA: TGTGCCAGCACCAAGGAGGGACGTATTCGCCCCTACGAGCAGTACTTC
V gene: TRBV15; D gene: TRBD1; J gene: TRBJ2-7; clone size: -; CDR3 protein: CATSSRTGFEQYF; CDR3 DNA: TGTGCCACCAGCTCGAGGACAGGGTTCGAGCAGTACTTC
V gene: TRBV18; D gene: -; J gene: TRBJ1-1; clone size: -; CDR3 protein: CASSKTVNTEAFF; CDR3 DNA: TGTGCCAGCTCTAAGACTGTGAACACTGAAGCTTTCTTT
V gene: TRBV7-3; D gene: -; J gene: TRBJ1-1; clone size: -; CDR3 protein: CASSLEGGMNTEAFF; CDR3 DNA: TGTGCCAGCAGCTTAGAAGGGGGAATGAACACTGAAGCTTTCTTT
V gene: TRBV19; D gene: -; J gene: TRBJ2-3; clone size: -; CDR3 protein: CASSQLEILDTQYF; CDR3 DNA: TGTGCCAGTAGCCAACTAGAAATCTTAGATACGCAGTATTTT
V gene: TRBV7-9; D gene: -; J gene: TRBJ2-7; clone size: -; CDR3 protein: CASSLSSHEQYF; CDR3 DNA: TGTGCCAGCAGCTTATCGTCCCACGAGCAGTACTTC
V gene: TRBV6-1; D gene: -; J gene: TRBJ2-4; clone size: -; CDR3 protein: CASRRLGGTENIQYF; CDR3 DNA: TGTGCCAGCAGACGACTAGGAGGGACGGAAAACATTCAGTACTTC
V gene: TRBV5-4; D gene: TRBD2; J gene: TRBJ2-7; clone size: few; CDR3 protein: CASSLAGRRHEQYF; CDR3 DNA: TGTGCCAGCAGCTTGGCCGGGAGGAGACACGAGCAGTACTTC
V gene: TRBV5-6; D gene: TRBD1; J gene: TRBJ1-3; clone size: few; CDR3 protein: CASSGLAGQGIKGNTIYF; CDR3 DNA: TGTGCCAGCAGCGGACTTGCGGGACAGGGAATCAAGGGAAACACCATATATTTT
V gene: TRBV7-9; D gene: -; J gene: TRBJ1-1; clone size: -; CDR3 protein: CASSFPFGDTEAFF; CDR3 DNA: TGTGCCAGCAGCTTTCCATTCGGGGACACTGAAGCTTTCTTT
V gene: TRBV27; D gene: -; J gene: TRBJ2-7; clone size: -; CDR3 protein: CASSRGVVSEQYF; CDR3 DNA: TGTGCCAGCAGCAGGGGGGTTGTCAGCGAGCAGTACTTC
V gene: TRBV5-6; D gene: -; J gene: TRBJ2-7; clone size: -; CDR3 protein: CASSLLGATSYEQYF; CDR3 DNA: TGTGCCAGCAGCTTGCTGGGGGCGACCTCCTACGAGCAGTACTTC
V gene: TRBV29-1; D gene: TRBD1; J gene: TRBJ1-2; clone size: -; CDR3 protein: CSGTGSGGTDSGYTF; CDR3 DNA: TGCAGCGGGACAGGGAGTGGCGGTACTGACTCTGGCTACACCTTC
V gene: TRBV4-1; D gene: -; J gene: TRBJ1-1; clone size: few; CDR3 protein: CASSQERSRNTEAFF; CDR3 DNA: TGCGCCAGCAGCCAAGAGAGATCCCGAAACACTGAAGCTTTCTTT